Listed below are T cell receptor beta chains from one sample, sequenced in a study of control samples from healthy donors and cancer patients. The table came from immunoSEQ multiplex PCR; TCRdb's copy has only in-frame clones and leaves some out. There are roughly 130,000 clones in the sample; more than 90% occur only once, and approximately 11% lies in the top ten. Input material: blood. Receptor source: a man aged 25-45 years in good health. Both conserved end residues are part of each CDR3. The D gene is left open where the match is weak. Expanded clones get a size class; other rows say once, few or many, or leave the size out.

>NA|TRBJ2-3|NA|TRBV7-9
TGTGCCAGCAGCTTATCGGGGGAAGATACGCAGTATTTT
CASSLSGEDTQYF
>NA|TRBJ2-1|NA|TRBV12-1
TGTGCCAGCAGCTTAATGACTAGCGGGAGTAGAACACGGGACAATGAGCAGTTCTTC
CASSLMTSGSRTRDNEQFF
>NA|TRBJ1-2|NA|TRBV6-2/TRBV6-3
TGTGCCAGCAGTTACTCCAACGCCGGGACGGTGTACACCTTC
CASSYSNAGTVYTF
>once|TRBJ2-1|TRBD1|TRBV19
TGTGCCAGTACCCCCACCGGGACAGGCCTTTACAATGAGCAGTTCTTC
CASTPTGTGLYNEQFF
>NA|TRBJ1-1|NA|TRBV5-1
TGCGCCAGCAGCTTACTTGAGATGAACACTGAAGCTTTCTTT
CASSLLEMNTEAFF
>NA|TRBJ1-5|NA|TRBV28
TGTGCCAGCAGTTTGTGGGGACTGAACAATCAGCCCCAGCATTTT
CASSLWGLNNQPQHF
>NA|TRBJ1-5|NA|TRBV12-5
TGTGCTAGTGCCCCGGGGGGGAAGGGCAATCAGCCCCAGCATTTT
CASAPGGKGNQPQHF
>NA|TRBJ1-3|TRBD1|TRBV7-3
TGTGCCAGCAGTCAACACAGGGGATCAGGAAACACCATATATTTT
CASSQHRGSGNTIYF
>NA|TRBJ1-1|NA|TRBV11-3
TGTGCCAGCAGCCACCTCTTGGGGGAGAGAACTGAAGCTTTCTTT
CASSHLLGERTEAFF
>NA|TRBJ1-1|NA|TRBV30
TGTGCCTGGGGACGAGGGGGGGGCACTGAAGCTTTCTTT
CAWGRGGGTEAFF
>NA|TRBJ2-6|NA|TRBV6-1
TGTGCCAGCAGTGATATTGGGGCTGGGGCCAACGTCCTGACTTTC
CASSDIGAGANVLTF
>NA|TRBJ1-2|TRBD1|TRBV28
TGTGCCAGCAGCGACCCCCGGTGGACAGGGAATGGCTACACCTTC
CASSDPRWTGNGYTF
>NA|TRBJ2-7|TRBD1|TRBV28
TGTGCCAGCAGTGGGGACAGCAACTACGAGCAGTACTTC
CASSGDSNYEQYF
>NA|TRBJ2-3|TRBD2|TRBV2
TGTGCCAGCAGTGAGTGGCTAGCGGGAGGAGATACGCAGTATTTT
CASSEWLAGGDTQYF
>NA|TRBJ2-5|NA|TRBV5-6
TGTGCCAGCAGCCCCGCTAGATTATCTAGGGGAGAGACCCAGTACTTC
CASSPARLSRGETQYF
>NA|TRBJ2-6|NA|TRBV9
TGTGCCAGCAGCCGCCGGTCTCTGGGGGCCAACGTCCTGACTTTC
CASSRRSLGANVLTF
>NA|TRBJ2-5|NA|TRBV19
TGTGCCAGTAGTTTACGGGGTCAAGAGACCCAGTACTTC
CASSLRGQETQYF
>NA|TRBJ2-1|TRBD2|TRBV4-3
TGCGCCAGCAGCTACCGGGCCAGCGGGAGCTACAATGAGCAGTTCTTC
CASSYRASGSYNEQFF
>NA|TRBJ2-7|NA|TRBV7-2
TGTGCCAGCAGCTTAGACGGGGGTACGGGCGACGAGCAGTACTTC
CASSLDGGTGDEQYF
>NA|TRBJ1-5|NA|TRBV19
TGTGCCAGTAGTTTGGTGAATCAGCCCCAGCATTTT
CASSLVNQPQHF
>NA|TRBJ2-7|NA|TRBV7-3
TGTGCCAGCAGCTTACGTGGGACAACTATCTACGAGCAGTACTTC
CASSLRGTTIYEQYF
>once|TRBJ2-2|TRBD2|TRBV5-4
TGTGCCAGCAGCTTGGCCGGGGGTAGCGGGGGAACCGGGGAGCTGTTTTTT
CASSLAGGSGGTGELFF
>NA|TRBJ1-5|NA|TRBV6-5
TGTGCCACTGGACAGTACAATCAGCCCCAGCATTTT
CATGQYNQPQHF
>once|TRBJ1-2|NA|TRBV18
TGTGCCAGCTCACCCTACGGCTATGGCTACACCTTC
CASSPYGYGYTF
>NA|TRBJ2-7|NA|TRBV4-3
TGCGCCAGCAGCCAAGATACCTCGGGACAAATCTCCTACGAGCAGTACTTC
CASSQDTSGQISYEQYF